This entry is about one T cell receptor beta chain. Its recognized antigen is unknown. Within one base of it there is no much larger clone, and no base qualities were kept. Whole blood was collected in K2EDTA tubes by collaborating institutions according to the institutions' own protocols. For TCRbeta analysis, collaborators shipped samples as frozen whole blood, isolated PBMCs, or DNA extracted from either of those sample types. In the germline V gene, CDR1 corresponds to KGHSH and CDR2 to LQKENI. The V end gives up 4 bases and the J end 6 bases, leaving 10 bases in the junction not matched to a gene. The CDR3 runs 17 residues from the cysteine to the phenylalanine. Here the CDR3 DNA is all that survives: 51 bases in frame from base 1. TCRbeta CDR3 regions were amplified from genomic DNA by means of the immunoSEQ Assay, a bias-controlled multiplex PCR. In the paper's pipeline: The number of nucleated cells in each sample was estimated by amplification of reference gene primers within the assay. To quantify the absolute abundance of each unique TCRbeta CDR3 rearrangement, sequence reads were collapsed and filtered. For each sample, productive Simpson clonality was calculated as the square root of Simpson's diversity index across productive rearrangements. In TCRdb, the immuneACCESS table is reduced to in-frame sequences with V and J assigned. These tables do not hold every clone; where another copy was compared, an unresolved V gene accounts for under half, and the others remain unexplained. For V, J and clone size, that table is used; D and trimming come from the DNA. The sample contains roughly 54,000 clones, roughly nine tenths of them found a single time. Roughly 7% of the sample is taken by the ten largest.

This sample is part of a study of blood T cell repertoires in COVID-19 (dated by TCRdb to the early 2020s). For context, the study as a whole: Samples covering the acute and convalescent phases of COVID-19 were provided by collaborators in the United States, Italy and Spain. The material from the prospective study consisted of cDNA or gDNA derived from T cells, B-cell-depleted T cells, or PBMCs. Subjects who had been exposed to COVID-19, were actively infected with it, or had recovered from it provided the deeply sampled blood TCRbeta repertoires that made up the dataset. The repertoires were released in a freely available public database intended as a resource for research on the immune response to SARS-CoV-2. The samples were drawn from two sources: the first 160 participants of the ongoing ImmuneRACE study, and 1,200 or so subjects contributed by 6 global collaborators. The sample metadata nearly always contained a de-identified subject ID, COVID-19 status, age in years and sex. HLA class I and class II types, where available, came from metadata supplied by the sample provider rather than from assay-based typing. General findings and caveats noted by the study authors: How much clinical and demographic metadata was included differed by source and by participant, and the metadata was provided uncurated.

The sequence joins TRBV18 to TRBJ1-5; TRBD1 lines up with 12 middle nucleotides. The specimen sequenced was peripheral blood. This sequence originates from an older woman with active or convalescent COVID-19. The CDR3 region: CASSRPPGTGGVQPQHF. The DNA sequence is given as TGTGCCAGCTCACGACCCCCAGGGACAGGGGGCGTTCAGCCCCAGCATTTT.